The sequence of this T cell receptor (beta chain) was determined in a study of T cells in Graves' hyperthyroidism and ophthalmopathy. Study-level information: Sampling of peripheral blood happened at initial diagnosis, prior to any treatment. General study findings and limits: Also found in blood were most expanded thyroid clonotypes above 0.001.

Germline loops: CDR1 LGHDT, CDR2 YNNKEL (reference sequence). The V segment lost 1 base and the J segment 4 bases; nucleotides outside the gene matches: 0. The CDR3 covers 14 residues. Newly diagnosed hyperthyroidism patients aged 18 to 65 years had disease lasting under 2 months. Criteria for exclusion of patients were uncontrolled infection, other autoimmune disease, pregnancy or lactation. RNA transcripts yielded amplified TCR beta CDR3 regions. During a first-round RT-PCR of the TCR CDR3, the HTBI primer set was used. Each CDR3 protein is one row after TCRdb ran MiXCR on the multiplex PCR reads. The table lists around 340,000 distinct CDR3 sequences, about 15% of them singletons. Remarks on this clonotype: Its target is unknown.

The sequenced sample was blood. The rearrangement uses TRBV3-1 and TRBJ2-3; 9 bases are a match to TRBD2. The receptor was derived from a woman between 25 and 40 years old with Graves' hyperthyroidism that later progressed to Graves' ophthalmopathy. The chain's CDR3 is CASSQASGADTQYF. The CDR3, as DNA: TGTGCCAGCAGCCAAGCTAGCGGGGCAGATACGCAGTATTTT.